This T cell receptor beta chain was profiled in a study of T cells in localized non-small cell lung cancer. Overall study results and limits: Heterogeneity stays possible, as sequencing covered only one tumor region.

Remarks on this clone: Its antigen is still unknown.

TCRdb's copy holds only in-frame clones and misses some; the assay was immunoSEQ multiplex PCR. The sample has about 36,000 clones, around 88% seen once; the top ten hold about 7.7%. This clonotype originated in a woman aged 35 to 70 with stage I lung adenocarcinoma. The sample consisted of peripheral blood, taken before any cancer treatment.

The chain's CDR3 is CSSRQGNTEAFF. As DNA, the CDR3 is TGCAGCAGCCGACAGGGGAACACTGAAGCTTTCTTT. V gene TRBV29-1 combines with J gene TRBJ1-1; TRBD1 agrees at 7 bases. The CDR3 has 12 residues. CDR1 and CDR2 from the germline V gene are SQVTM and ANQGSEA. The ends lost 8 bases at V and 1 base at J; junction bases unmatched: 4.